The clone carrying this T cell receptor (beta chain) appeared once. How the authors handled the data: Amplification with reference gene primers provided the estimates of nucleated cell counts. Profiling relied on immunoSEQ multiplex PCR, and the TCRdb table lists in-frame clones only, not all of them. V, J and clone size are those of that table, while D and trimming were read from the DNA. The table records some 110,000 clones, roughly 83% of them present only once. This entry is derived from a study of blood T cell repertoires in COVID-19. Study details: Specimens from acute and convalescent COVID-19 originated in the United States, Italy and Spain. The analysed material was cDNA or gDNA that came from T cells, B-cell-depleted T cells, or PBMCs.

The sample consisted of peripheral blood. The clonotype originates from a woman in her sixties or seventies with acute or convalescent COVID-19.

CDR3 loop: CASSRGQGVPETQYF. CDR3 DNA sequence: TGTGCCAGCTCTCGAGGACAGGGGGTACCGGAGACCCAGTACTTC. The V and J genes are TRBV18 and TRBJ2-5, with 10 nucleotides matching TRBD1. Germline CDR1 is KGHSH and CDR2 is LQKENI. This CDR3 region has 15 residues. With V trimmed by 6 bases and J by 5 bases, 9 bases remained unmatched.